The next 30 T cell receptor beta chains were all read from a single sample in a study of T cell repertoires in ileal Crohn's disease (dated by TCRdb to the late 2010s). Library generation was performed with the immunoSEQ multiplex PCR assay. TCRdb holds this immuneACCESS table with in-frame rearrangements only. Some clones are missing; in checked studies, unresolved V genes explain under half, and the rest has no known cause. For this sample the table gives under 20,000 clones, of which 70% to 90% were detected only once. Together, the top ten hold around 10% of the sample. The specimen was ileal tissue. These receptors were taken from an adult with Crohn's disease.

J is TRBJ1-6 and V is TRBV11-2, with D maybe TRBD1 (5 bases). Per germline, CDR1 SGHAT and CDR2 FQNNGV. Deletions cut 2 bases from V and 9 bases from J, with 17 bases between. This CDR3 spans 16 amino acids. The CDR3 sequence: CASSLSPGTGFSPLHF. CDR3 sequence (DNA): TGTGCCAGCAGCTTAAGCCCGGGCACAGGCTTTTCACCCCTCCACTTT.

This clone was recorded a few times. CDR3 nucleotide sequence: TGTGCCAGCAGCGATTTGACAGGGGGGACAGGCGGCTACACCTTC. Residues: CASSDLTGGTGGYTF. The J gene is TRBJ1-2, the V gene TRBV9; 9 bases map to TRBD1. The CDR3 is made up of 15 amino acids. Germline lookup yields CDR1 SGDLS and CDR2 YYNGEE. V was pared by 3 bases and J by 8 bases, with 11 bases of the junction left unmatched.

The count of this clone is one. The chain has TRBV27 and TRBJ1-1; maybe TRBD1 (6 bases). CDR1 and CDR2 (germline): MNHEY, SMNVEV (reference sequence). The CDR3 has 14 residues. V lost 5 bases and J 2 bases, leaving 12 bases between the germline ends. CDR3 loop: CASSRGQTNTEAFF. In nucleotides, the CDR3 is TGTGCCAGCAGTAGAGGACAGACCAACACTGAAGCTTTCTTT.

V usage is TRBV19 and J usage is TRBJ1-5, with 7 bases fitting TRBD1. Per germline, CDR1 LNHDA and CDR2 SQIVND (reference sequence). The CDR3 sequence is 15 residues long. Trimming cost V 4 bases and J 2 bases; bases outside gene matches: 5. CDR3 region: CASSNRGSGNQPQHF. CDR3 bases: TGTGCCAGTAGTAACAGGGGATCGGGCAATCAGCCCCAGCATTTT.

Here the CDR3 reads CASSQERTESDTQYF. The CDR3 DNA follows: TGTGCCAGCAGCCAAGAACGAACCGAGTCAGATACGCAGTATTTT. The chain links TRBV4-2 to TRBJ2-3; no reliable D call. The V end was cut by 0 bases, the J end by 4 bases, with 11 bases between. CDR3 size: 15 residues. The germline gives CDR1 LGHNA, CDR2 YNFKEQ.

The chain joins TRBV7-3 to TRBJ2-5, with 8 bases identical to TRBD1. The V gene end was trimmed by 5 bases and the J gene end by 5 bases; junction bases not matched to a gene: 10. CDR1 is SGHTA, CDR2 FQGTGA, per germline. The CDR3 covers 15 residues. The CDR3 DNA sequence: TGTGCCAGCAGCCGACAACCAGGGGGCACCGAGACCCAGTACTTC. It codes for CASSRQPGGTETQYF.

The chain uses TRBV19 and TRBJ2-7; D remains unclear. The V and J ends lost 7 bases and 1 base respectively, with 8 bases between them. CDR1 and CDR2 from the germline V gene are LNHDA and SQIVND (reference sequence). The CDR3 spans 12 residues. Here the CDR3 reads CASMGSSYEQYF. DNA of the CDR3: TGTGCCAGTATGGGCAGTTCCTACGAGCAGTACTTC.

This sequence joins TRBV19 and TRBJ1-5; the D gene is possibly TRBD1 (5 bases). The CDR3 sequence is 13 residues long. V was cut by 6 bases and J by 5 bases, with 11 bases left in between. CDR1 is LNHDA, CDR2 SQIVND, per germline (reference sequence). CDR3 nucleotide sequence: TGTGCCAGTAGGAGAGAAGGGGATCAGCCCCAGCATTTT. Its protein product is CASRREGDQPQHF.

A few counts support this clone. The rearrangement uses TRBV15 and TRBJ2-3; a possible D gene is TRBD1 (6 bases). V lost 5 bases, J lost 0 bases, and 12 bases lay in between. This CDR3 has 15 residues. Germline V gene data show CDR1 as LNHNV and CDR2 as YYDKDF (reference sequence). The CDR3: CATSLRQESTDTQYF. In nucleotides, the CDR3 is TGTGCCACCAGCCTACGACAGGAAAGCACAGATACGCAGTATTTT.

The chain is built from TRBV7-2 and TRBJ1-2; 10 bases are a match to TRBD1. The CDR3 loop spans 15 amino acids. The V gene's germline CDR1 is SGHTA and CDR2 FQGNSA. V lost 1 base to trimming and J lost 7 bases; unmatched junction nucleotides: 6. The CDR3 reads CASSLGGTGAAGYTF. Here the CDR3 DNA reads TGTGCCAGCAGCTTAGGGGGGACAGGGGCGGCTGGCTACACCTTC.

CDR3: CASKQGTGYEQYF. DNA for the CDR3: TGCGCCAGCAAACAGGGAACGGGATACGAGCAGTACTTC. J is TRBJ2-7 and V is TRBV5-1; tentatively, D is TRBD1 (6 bases). Trimming took off 6 bases at V and 4 bases at J, with 14 bases between the two ends. The germline V gene has CDR1 SGHRS and CDR2 YFSETQ. This CDR3 is 13 amino acids long. The complete variable domain, with remaining parts taken from reference TRBV5-1 and TRBJ2-7, reads KAGVTQTPRYLIKTRGQQVTLSCSPISGHRSVSWYQQTPGQGLQFLFEYFSETQRNKGNFPGRFSGRQFSNSRSEMNVSTLELGDSALYLCASKQGTGYEQYFGPGTRLTVT.

The table lists this clone with a count of one. This chain joins TRBV9 and TRBJ1-5, with 8 nucleotides matching TRBD1. After removal of 0 bases from V and 6 bases from J, the junction contained 2 bases not matched to a gene. The CDR3 spans 14 residues. Germline lookup yields CDR1 SGDLS and CDR2 YYNGEE. CDR3 region: CASSVGDRIQPQHF. CDR3 sequence (DNA): TGTGCCAGCAGCGTAGGGGACAGGATTCAGCCCCAGCATTTT.

This chain joins TRBV2 and TRBJ1-2; 8 positions agree with TRBD1. Germline lookup yields CDR1 SNHLY and CDR2 FYNNEI. The V segment lost 7 bases and the J segment 4 bases; nucleotides outside the gene matches: 8. The length of the CDR3 is 14 residues. The CDR3 is CASKAQGAVYGYTF. CDR3 DNA sequence: TGTGCCAGCAAAGCCCAGGGGGCTGTCTATGGCTACACCTTC.

V is TRBV5-8 and J is TRBJ1-1; maybe TRBD1 (5 bases). The CDR3 totals 14 residues. V was cut by 1 base and J by 1 base, with 8 bases left in between. In germline, CDR1 is SGHTS, CDR2 YDEGEE. CDR3 nucleotides: TGTGCCAGCAGCTTGCTTGACAGGAACACTGAAGCTTTCTTT. The encoded protein is CASSLLDRNTEAFF.

The J gene is TRBJ1-6, the V gene TRBV29-1, with 7 bases that match TRBD1. Germline V gives CDR1 SQVTM, CDR2 ANQGSEA. Trimming cost V 7 bases and J 3 bases; bases outside gene matches: 6. CDR3 size: 14 residues. The CDR3 spells CSGQGQLYNSPLHF. DNA for the CDR3: TGCAGCGGCCAGGGACAGCTCTATAATTCACCCCTCCACTTT.

V gene TRBV4-2 combines with J gene TRBJ2-7; the D is unclear. The V end lost 0 bases, the J end lost 4 bases, and 4 bases lay between the germline ends. The CDR3 extends over 12 amino acids. Germline V gives CDR1 LGHNA, CDR2 YNFKEQ. This chain's CDR3 is CASSQDGYEQYF. DNA for the CDR3: TGTGCCAGCAGCCAAGACGGGTACGAGCAGTACTTC.

This chain joins TRBV2 and TRBJ1-1; 7 bases fit TRBD1. The CDR3 runs to 13 residues. Germline CDR1 and CDR2: SNHLY and FYNNEI. V was pared by 5 bases and J by 6 bases, with 6 bases of the junction left unmatched. This CDR3 is CASSPRQGAEAFF. The CDR3 bases are TGTGCCAGCAGTCCTCGACAGGGAGCTGAAGCTTTCTTT.

This clone was counted a few times. The rearrangement links TRBV18 to TRBJ1-6, with 7 bases matching TRBD1. CDR1 and CDR2 from the germline V gene are KGHSH and LQKENI. The CDR3 length is 15 residues. The junction had 5 bases not matched to a gene; V was cut back by 3 bases and J by 6 bases. As DNA, the CDR3 is TGTGCCAGCTCACCCTCCGACAGGGCTAATTCACCCCTCCACTTT. This translates into CASSPSDRANSPLHF.

This clone came up a few times. The rearrangement links TRBV15 to TRBJ1-1; tentative D call: TRBD1 (5 bases). CDR1 is LNHNV, CDR2 YYDKDF, per germline (reference sequence). V lost 3 bases, J lost 1 base, and 12 bases lay in between. This CDR3 is 15 amino acids long. The CDR3 here is CATSRALGANTEAFF. The DNA of the CDR3 is TGTGCCACCAGCAGGGCGTTAGGGGCGAACACTGAAGCTTTCTTT.

This clone has just a few counts. In nucleotides, the CDR3 is TGTGCCATCAGTGGGGACAGACTAGACGGCAATGAGCAGTTCTTC. This translates into CAISGDRLDGNEQFF. The chain carries TRBV10-3 and TRBJ2-1, with D perhaps TRBD1 (7 bases). The CDR3 runs 15 residues. Looked up from germline, CDR1 is ENHRY and CDR2 is SYGVKD. V lost 4 bases and J 6 bases, leaving 16 bases between the germline ends.

The chain is built from TRBV4-1 and TRBJ2-7, with TRBD1 identical over 9 bases. The V gene end was trimmed by 0 bases and the J gene end by 3 bases; junction bases not matched to a gene: 3. This CDR3 is 15 amino acids long. Germline CDR1 and CDR2: MGHRA and YSYEKL. CDR3 DNA: TGCGCCAGCAGCCAAGAAGGGACAGGGAACTACGAGCAGTACTTC. This gives the protein CASSQEGTGNYEQYF.

The gene calls are TRBV23-1 and TRBJ1-2; TRBD1 aligns across 11 bases. TRBV23-1 is annotated as an ORF whose role is uncertain. V lost 2 bases to trimming and J lost 4 bases; unmatched junction nucleotides: 3. This CDR3 has 15 amino acids. CDR3 in amino acids: CASSQPGQGVYGYTF. DNA for the CDR3: TGCGCCAGCAGTCAACCGGGACAGGGGGTCTATGGCTACACCTTC.

With regard to this clone: At one of its ends the junction is not consistent with the germline gene, which may arise from a read error. The V gene is TRBV27, the J gene TRBJ2-1; 8 nucleotides match TRBD2. This CDR3 is built from 16 residues. CDR1 and CDR2 from the germline V gene are MNHEY and SMNVEV (reference sequence). DNA for the CDR3: TGTGCCAGCAGTTCCCCCTTAGCGGGGCCCTACACTGAGCAGTTCTTC. Amino acids: CASSSPLAGPYTEQFF.

The chain joins TRBV5-1 to TRBJ1-1; 8 bases map to TRBD1. The CDR3 covers 13 residues. V shed 0 bases and J 8 bases; nucleotides not matched to a gene: 3. Germline values: CDR1 SGHRS, CDR2 YFSETQ. CDR3 protein: CASSLGTGWEAFF. For the CDR3, the DNA is TGCGCCAGCAGCTTGGGGACAGGGTGGGAAGCTTTCTTT. Looking up the rest from reference TRBV5-1 and TRBJ1-1 gives the full variable domain: KAGVTQTPRYLIKTRGQQVTLSCSPISGHRSVSWYQQTPGQGLQFLFEYFSETQRNKGNFPGRFSGRQFSNSRSEMNVSTLELGDSALYLCASSLGTGWEAFFGQGTRLTVV.

V is TRBV7-9 and J is TRBJ1-1, with 7 bases identical to TRBD1. Unmatched junction bases numbered 3, after V lost 1 base and J lost 4 bases. The CDR3 length is 14 residues. Germline V gene sequence: CDR1 SEHNR, CDR2 FQNEAQ (reference sequence). CDR3 protein: CASSLGRGVTEAFF. CDR3 DNA: TGTGCCAGCAGCTTAGGCAGGGGGGTCACTGAAGCTTTCTTT. Drawing the rest from reference TRBV7-9 and TRBJ1-1, the complete variable domain is DTGVSQNPRHKITKRGQNVTFRCDPISEHNRLYWYRQTLGQGPEFLTYFQNEAQLEKSRLLSDRFSAERPKGSFSTLEIQRTEQGDSAMYLCASSLGRGVTEAFFGQGTRLTVV.

This chain uses TRBV5-1 with TRBJ1-2; 8 bases match TRBD1. With 4 bases clipped from V and 2 bases from J, the junction kept 10 bases outside the gene matches. The CDR3 runs to 16 residues. The germline V gene has CDR1 SGHRS and CDR2 YFSETQ. CDR3 in amino acids: CASSLSGTGRNYGYTF. Written as DNA, the CDR3 is TGCGCCAGCAGCCTGTCCGGGACAGGACGAAACTATGGCTACACCTTC.

This clone occurred a few times. The rearrangement uses TRBV7-9 and TRBJ1-1; the D gene is possibly TRBD1 (5 bases). Looked up from germline, CDR1 is SEHNR and CDR2 is FQNEAQ (reference sequence). The CDR3 covers 14 residues. Trimming cost V 6 bases and J 3 bases, with 14 bases left between them. The CDR3: CASSWGGSDTEAFF. CDR3 bases: TGTGCCAGCAGTTGGGGCGGTTCAGACACTGAAGCTTTCTTT.

The chain employs TRBV5-6 and TRBJ2-3; TRBD2 agrees at 8 bases. The CDR3 totals 15 residues. Trimming removed 4 bases from V and 3 bases from J; junction bases left unmatched: 7. Germline loops: CDR1 SGHDT, CDR2 YYEEEE. Written as DNA, the CDR3 is TGTGCCAGCAGCCTACCAGCGGGGGAGACAGATACGCAGTATTTT. Translation: CASSLPAGETDTQYF. Full variable domain (rest looked up from reference TRBV5-6 and TRBJ2-3): DAGVTQSPTHLIKTRGQQVTLRCSPKSGHDTVSWYQQALGQGPQFIFQYYEEEERQRGNFPDRFSGHQFPNYSSELNVNALLLGDSALYLCASSLPAGETDTQYFGPGTRLTVL.

This clone was detected only once. The J gene is TRBJ2-2, the V gene TRBV2, with 9 bases lining up with TRBD1. V lost 6 bases, J lost 4 bases, and 6 bases stayed unmatched. The length of the CDR3 is 15 residues. In germline, CDR1 is SNHLY, CDR2 FYNNEI. The CDR3 loop reads CASRVPGQGTGELFF. The CDR3, as DNA: TGTGCCAGCAGGGTCCCGGGACAGGGCACCGGGGAGCTGTTTTTT.

The CDR3 region is CASSRASGGLKPTGELFF. Written as DNA, the CDR3 is TGTGCCAGTAGTAGGGCTAGCGGGGGCCTTAAACCCACCGGGGAGCTGTTTTTT. This chain uses TRBV19 with TRBJ2-2; 10 bases line up with TRBD2. The CDR3 runs 18 residues. Germline loops: CDR1 LNHDA, CDR2 SQIVND (reference sequence). With V trimmed by 4 bases and J by 4 bases, 12 bases remained unmatched.